The 15 T cell receptor beta chains in this list originate from one sample, sequenced in a study of CD8 T cells in ankylosing spondylitis. TCRdb analysed the 5' RACE reads with MiXCR anew, one entry per CDR3 protein. The profile shows a few hundred thousand distinct CDR3 sequences, approximately 10% of them singletons. Sequenced: blood, either unsorted or a sorted T cell fraction (not recorded which). The receptors were sampled from a female donor with ankylosing spondylitis or in good health (not recorded which).

The V gene is TRBV5-1, the J gene TRBJ2-7, with D perhaps matching TRBD1 (6 bases). V was shortened by 2 bases and J by 0 bases, with 15 bases between the two germline ends. Per the germline V gene, CDR1 is SGHRS and CDR2 is YFSETQ. The CDR3 is made up of 16 amino acids. The CDR3 loop is CASSLRLDRTSYEQYF. As DNA, the CDR3 is TGCGCCAGCAGCTTACGTTTGGACAGAACCTCCTACGAGCAGTACTTC.

This clonotype was recorded at least ten times. CDR3: CAIKVQDNRNEQFF. DNA for the CDR3: TGTGCCATCAAGGTACAGGATAATCGAAATGAGCAGTTCTTC. The rearrangement joins TRBV10-3 to TRBJ2-1; TRBD1 might be the D (5 bases). The CDR3 is 14 amino acids. Looked up from germline, CDR1 is ENHRY and CDR2 is SYGVKD. Trimming took 7 bases from V and 7 from J, leaving 17 bases between them.

This clonotype was seen many times. The chain has TRBV9 and TRBJ2-5; D is ambiguous. The V end was cut by 2 bases, the J end by 0 bases, with 11 bases between. Germline V gene sequence: CDR1 SGDLS, CDR2 YYNGEE. CDR3 length: 15 amino acids. CDR3 region: CASSVTPQNQETQYF. The CDR3 nucleotides read TGTGCCAGCAGCGTGACCCCACAGAACCAAGAGACCCAGTACTTC.

This clonotype was detected ten times or more. V usage is TRBV18 and J usage is TRBJ1-4, with D uncertain. V shed 0 bases and J shed 7 bases, with 9 bases lying between them. Germline V CDR1 and CDR2: KGHSH, LQKENI. CDR3 length: 14 amino acids. Here the CDR3 DNA reads TGTGCCAGCTCACCACCGGGCCTTTCTGAAAAACTGTTTTTT. This sequence encodes CASSPPGLSEKLFF.

This clonotype was observed a handful of times. V usage is TRBV5-1 and J usage is TRBJ2-2, with 8 bases identical to TRBD2. CDR1 and CDR2 from the germline V gene are SGHRS and YFSETQ. Losses at the gene ends were 5 bases for V and 6 bases for J; bases not matched to a gene: 9. The CDR3 is 15 residues long. Here the CDR3 reads CASSTGGAHPGELFF. CDR3 DNA: TGCGCCAGCAGTACCGGGGGGGCTCACCCCGGGGAGCTGTTTTTT.

The rearrangement uses TRBV7-9 and TRBJ2-2; either TRBD1 or TRBD2 may fit D (5 bases each). Germline CDR1 and CDR2: SEHNR and FQNEAQ (reference sequence). This CDR3 is built from 16 residues. V lost 4 bases to trimming and J lost 4 bases, with 16 bases between them. CDR3 sequence: CASSSLRGVVTGELFF. The DNA for the CDR3 is TGTGCCAGCAGCTCCCTTAGAGGGGTTGTCACCGGGGAGCTGTTTTTT.

This clonotype was seen repeatedly, ten times or more. CDR3 amino acids: CASSLAGSGRSYEQYF. The CDR3 nucleotides are TGCGCCAGCAGCTTGGCCGGATCCGGAAGATCGTACGAGCAGTACTTC. The gene calls are TRBV5-1 and TRBJ2-7; D ambiguous. The CDR3 consists of 16 residues. The V end lost 0 bases, the J end lost 4 bases, and 17 bases lay between the germline ends. Germline values: CDR1 SGHRS, CDR2 YFSETQ.

About this clonotype: A much larger clone differs from this one at a single base, so this may be a read error. The chain has TRBV5-1 and TRBJ1-1; D might be TRBD1 (5 bases). Germline values: CDR1 SGHRS, CDR2 YFSETQ. The CDR3 contains 14 residues. CDR3 coding DNA: TGCGCCAGCAACTTGGGGGACCTGAACACTGAAGCTTTCTTT. Translation: CASNLGDLNTEAFF. The full variable domain, with the rest looked up from reference TRBV5-1 and TRBJ1-1, is KAGVTQTPRYLIKTRGQQVTLSCSPISGHRSVSWYQQTPGQGLQFLFEYFSETQRNKGNFPGRFSGRQFSNSRSEMNVSTLELGDSALYLCASNLGDLNTEAFFGQGTRLTVV.

The rearrangement uses TRBV6-1 and TRBJ2-1; 11 bases are a match to TRBD1. The CDR3 contains 20 residues. Germline trimming cut 6 bases from V and 2 bases from J; bases unmatched to any gene: 18. Germline-derived CDR1 and CDR2 are MNHNS and SASEGT. CDR3 nucleotides: TGTGCCAGCAGAAAAGGCTTGGGACAGGGGGTTAGCTTGGCCTACAATGAGCAGTTCTTC. Protein: CASRKGLGQGVSLAYNEQFF.

This clonotype was found many times. The chain carries TRBV7-2 and TRBJ1-1, with TRBD1 identical over 9 bases. V was clipped by 4 bases and J by 2 bases; unmatched bases: 8. This CDR3 has 16 amino acids. CDR1 and CDR2 from the germline V gene are SGHTA and FQGNSA. DNA for the CDR3: TGTGCCAGCAGCTCGCTAGGGACAGGGATCAACACTGAAGCTTTCTTT. It translates to CASSSLGTGINTEAFF.

The sample holds a few counts of this clonotype. The chain links TRBV20-1 to TRBJ2-5; perhaps TRBD2 as D (5 bases). The germline V gene encodes CDR1 DFQATT and CDR2 SNEGSKA (reference sequence). V lost 0 bases to trimming and J lost 1 base, with 12 bases between them. This CDR3 comprises 15 residues. The CDR3 DNA follows: TGCAGTGCTAGAGAGGCGGCGGGCTCCCAAGAGACCCAGTACTTC. Amino acids: CSAREAAGSQETQYF.

This clonotype was found many times. J is TRBJ1-3 and V is TRBV12-3 or TRBV12-4, with 10 bases that match TRBD1. V dropped 6 bases and J dropped 2; count of bases not matched to a gene: 4. The CDR3 runs 15 residues. CDR3 in amino acids: CASSRQGATGNTIYF. DNA for the CDR3: TGTGCCAGCAGCAGACAGGGGGCAACTGGAAACACCATATATTTT.

This clonotype was observed a few times. The chain carries TRBV28 and TRBJ2-1; the D gene is possibly TRBD2 (6 bases). Trimming removed 1 base at V and 4 bases at J, with 14 bases between. Germline V gene data show CDR1 as MDHEN and CDR2 as SYDVKM. The CDR3 has 16 residues. The CDR3 sequence: CASSLFGTSRYNEQFF. CDR3 nucleotides: TGTGCCAGCAGTTTATTTGGAACTAGCAGGTACAATGAGCAGTTCTTC.

This clonotype occurred many times. The chain combines TRBV20-1 with TRBJ2-1; D ambiguous. Trimming left V 7 bases short and J 0 bases short, with 19 bases between. This CDR3 contains 16 residues. Germline-derived CDR1 and CDR2 are DFQATT and SNEGSKA (reference sequence). CDR3 in amino acids: CSGVGGVPYSYNEQFF. In DNA form, the CDR3 reads TGCAGTGGGGTTGGTGGTGTCCCTTACTCCTACAATGAGCAGTTCTTC.

This clonotype was counted ten times or more. V and J are TRBV7-2 and TRBJ1-1; D possibly corresponds to TRBD1 (6 bases). Trimming stripped 3 bases from V and 5 bases from J, with 19 bases between. Germline assignment: CDR1 SGHTA and CDR2 FQGNSA. The CDR3 runs 16 residues. CDR3 nucleotide sequence: TGTGCCAGCAGCTTGCGGGCGGGGGGCGTGGGGACTGAAGCTTTCTTT. Its translation: CASSLRAGGVGTEAFF.